Each of the 26 T cell receptor beta chains below was sequenced from the same sample in a study of blood T cell repertoires in COVID-19. Clones were read by immunoSEQ multiplex PCR, and TCRdb kept only the in-frame ones, dropping some. The sample yields some 280,000 clones, about nine tenths seen once. The specimen was peripheral blood. All receptors derive from a woman aged 25 to 45 with active or convalescent COVID-19.

The gene calls are TRBV2 and TRBJ1-1; D is unresolved. CDR3 length: 11 amino acids. Trimming removed 3 bases at V and 3 bases at J, with 2 bases between. Germline CDR1 reads SNHLY; CDR2 reads FYNNEI. This CDR3 reads CASSDDTEAFF. The CDR3 nucleotides read TGTGCCAGCAGTGACGACACTGAAGCTTTCTTT. The whole variable domain, remainder taken from reference TRBV2 and TRBJ1-1, is EPEVTQTPSHQVTQMGQEVILRCVPISNHLYFYWYRQILGQKVEFLVSFYNNEISEKSEIFDDQFSVERPDGSNFTLKIRSTKLEDSAMYFCASSDDTEAFFGQGTRLTVV.

V and J are TRBV18 and TRBJ2-3; 11 positions agree with TRBD2. V lost 6 bases, J lost 1 base, and 9 bases stayed unmatched. CDR3 length equals 17 residues. Germline lookup yields CDR1 KGHSH and CDR2 LQKENI. The CDR3 loop reads CASSPLAGGPGTDTQYF. The CDR3 DNA is TGTGCCAGCTCTCCCTTAGCGGGGGGGCCTGGCACAGATACGCAGTATTTT.

The V call is TRBV19, the J call TRBJ1-4, with D unclear. Germline V CDR1 and CDR2: LNHDA, SQIVND (reference sequence). V was trimmed by 5 bases and J by 8 bases, leaving 12 bases between them. CDR3 length: 13 residues. The CDR3 is CASSRQDGEKLFF. In DNA form, the CDR3 reads TGTGCCAGTAGTCGGCAGGATGGAGAAAAACTGTTTTTT.

With regard to this clone: This CDR3 is also generated by other DNA sequences in the sample. The chain employs TRBV28 and TRBJ1-1; perhaps TRBD1 as D (5 bases). Germline V gene data show CDR1 as MDHEN and CDR2 as SYDVKM. This CDR3 contains 15 residues. V lost 5 bases to trimming and J lost 1 base, with 14 bases between them. The CDR3 DNA is TGTGCCAGCAGTCCTCGTGGGGGGGGGAACACTGAAGCTTTCTTT. Its protein product is CASSPRGGGNTEAFF. The full variable domain, completed using reference TRBV28 and TRBJ1-1, is DVKVTQSSRYLVKRTGEKVFLECVQDMDHENMFWYRQDPGLGLRLIYFSYDVKMKEKGDIPEGYSVSREKKERFSLILESASTNQTSMYLCASSPRGGGNTEAFFGQGTRLTVV.

The gene calls are TRBV6-2 or TRBV6-3 and TRBJ1-2, with 9 bases that match TRBD1. Trimming took 5 bases from V and 0 from J; bases not matched to a gene: 7. The CDR3 totals 16 residues. Germline lookup yields CDR1 MNHEY and CDR2 SVGEGT. The CDR3 sequence is CASSQRGTGTNYGYTF. CDR3 nucleotides: TGTGCCAGCAGTCAACGGGGGACAGGGACTAACTATGGCTACACCTTC.

This clone was detected only once. The chain links TRBV5-1 to TRBJ1-6; tentatively, D is TRBD1 (6 bases). The CDR3 is 14 amino acids. V lost 0 bases and J 9 bases, leaving 10 bases between the germline ends. Germline CDR1 is SGHRS and CDR2 is YFSETQ. Written as DNA, the CDR3 is TGCGCCAGCAGCTTGGACAGGGTAGTTTCACCCCTCCACTTT. Its protein product is CASSLDRVVSPLHF.

The chain has TRBV18 and TRBJ1-6; weak D call: TRBD1 (5 bases). CDR3 size: 14 residues. Germline CDR1 and CDR2: KGHSH and LQKENI. V dropped 3 bases and J dropped 5 bases, with 8 bases sitting between them. This CDR3 is CASSPQGDNSPLHF. In DNA form, the CDR3 reads TGTGCCAGCTCACCGCAAGGGGATAATTCACCCCTCCACTTT.

This clone was seen once. The chain is built from TRBV29-1 and TRBJ2-3; 9 nucleotides agree with TRBD2. The CDR3 is 14 amino acids. The ends lost 3 bases at V and 5 bases at J; junction bases unmatched: 6. CDR1 is SQVTM, CDR2 ANQGSEA, per germline. As DNA, the CDR3 is TGCAGCGTTGAGCATAGCGGGGGTGGAGATACGCAGTATTTT. Its protein product is CSVEHSGGGDTQYF.

The chain links TRBV3-1 (or the pseudogene TRBV3-2) to TRBJ1-4; D possibly corresponds to TRBD1 (6 bases). Germline CDR1 LGHDT, CDR2 YNNKEL (reference sequence). The germline V and J ends were trimmed by 5 bases and 6 bases, with 28 bases remaining between them. The CDR3 extends over 19 amino acids. CDR3 coding DNA: TGTGCCAGCAGCAGGATTGCGTTCCAACCGGGACACGGGGATGAAAAACTGTTTTTT. It codes for CASSRIAFQPGHGDEKLFF.

The rearrangement joins TRBV7-6 to TRBJ1-1; TRBD1 matches 7 bases. There are 16 residues in the CDR3. CDR1 and CDR2 from the germline V gene are SGHVS and FNYEAQ. The J segment lost 8 bases and the V segment lost 1 base, leaving 13 bases of the junction unmatched. The CDR3 reads CASSLVAGQGDVEAFF. In DNA form, the CDR3 reads TGTGCCAGCAGCTTAGTAGCGGGGCAGGGGGACGTAGAAGCTTTCTTT.

This clone has just one count. This chain links TRBV5-4 with TRBJ2-5; 9 nucleotides line up with TRBD2. J was trimmed by 2 bases and V by 3 bases; bases with no gene match: 5. There are 15 residues in the CDR3. Germline V gives CDR1 SGHNT, CDR2 YYREEE (reference sequence). CDR3 nucleotide sequence: TGTGCCAGCAGCTCCTCTAGCGGGGCTCAAGAGACCCAGTACTTC. It specifies CASSSSSGAQETQYF.

This chain joins TRBV5-1 and TRBJ2-5, with D perhaps TRBD2 (7 bases). The V end lost 0 bases, the J end lost 2 bases, and 14 bases lay between the germline ends. The germline CDR1 and CDR2 sequences are SGHRS and YFSETQ. This CDR3 is built from 16 residues. CDR3 DNA sequence: TGCGCCAGCAGCTTGGGGGCGGGGGCCGTACAAGAGACCCAGTACTTC. Amino acid sequence: CASSLGAGAVQETQYF.

The V gene is TRBV2, the J gene TRBJ1-4; 8 bases map to TRBD1. The junction had 5 bases not matched to a gene; V was cut back by 7 bases and J by 7 bases. This CDR3 spans 13 amino acids. Looked up from germline, CDR1 is SNHLY and CDR2 is FYNNEI. The DNA of the CDR3 is TGTGCCAGCAAAGATACAGGGGGTGAAAAACTGTTTTTT. It codes for CASKDTGGEKLFF. The whole variable domain, filled in from reference TRBV2 and TRBJ1-4, reads EPEVTQTPSHQVTQMGQEVILRCVPISNHLYFYWYRQILGQKVEFLVSFYNNEISEKSEIFDDQFSVERPDGSNFTLKIRSTKLEDSAMYFCASKDTGGEKLFFGSGTQLSVL.

This rearrangement joins TRBV6-5 to TRBJ1-1, with D possibly TRBD1 on 6 matching bases. Trimming removed 5 bases at V and 1 base at J, with 14 bases between. The CDR3 sequence is 15 residues long. Germline CDR1 MNHEY, CDR2 SVGAGI. The CDR3: CASSLQTTGNTEAFF. Here the CDR3 DNA reads TGTGCCAGCAGTCTCCAGACGACAGGGAACACTGAAGCTTTCTTT.

This chain links TRBV6-2 or TRBV6-3 with TRBJ1-1; TRBD1 is a possible D gene (5 bases). V lost 5 bases, J lost 11 bases, and 18 bases lay in between. Germline loops: CDR1 MNHEY, CDR2 SVGEGT. This CDR3 comprises 13 residues. This CDR3 is CASSPPGGVGAFF. CDR3 nucleotides: TGTGCCAGCAGTCCACCGGGGGGAGTGGGGGCTTTCTTT.

V and J are TRBV5-8 and TRBJ2-1; 10 bases align to TRBD2. With V trimmed by 5 bases and J by 9 bases, 8 bases remained unmatched. This CDR3 is built from 14 residues. Germline V gives CDR1 SGHTS, CDR2 YDEGEE. The CDR3 loop is CASSPGLAWAEQFF. Here the CDR3 DNA reads TGTGCCAGCAGTCCGGGACTAGCGTGGGCTGAGCAGTTCTTC.

To note about this clone: Additional DNA sequences in this sample encode the identical CDR3. The rearrangement uses TRBV28 and TRBJ1-5; 9 bases are a match to TRBD1. Trimming cost V 6 bases and J 4 bases; bases outside gene matches: 4. The germline CDR1 and CDR2 sequences are MDHEN and SYDVKM. This CDR3 has 14 amino acids. Here the CDR3 reads CASSLGQGNQPQHF. The CDR3 DNA is TGTGCCAGCAGCCTTGGACAGGGGAATCAGCCCCAGCATTTT.

The table lists this clone with a count of one. The rearrangement links TRBV7-3 to TRBJ2-2; maybe TRBD1 (6 bases). V was cut by 4 bases and J by 4 bases, with 13 bases left in between. This CDR3 comprises 15 residues. CDR1 is SGHTA and CDR2 is FQGTGA in the germline V gene. The CDR3 DNA is TGTGCCAGCAGCTCTACAGGGACCCTCACCGGGGAGCTGTTTTTT. It is translated as CASSSTGTLTGELFF.

The chain is built from TRBV19 and TRBJ2-3; 8 bases align to TRBD2. CDR3 size: 13 residues. V was pared by 10 bases and J by 2 bases, with 5 bases of the junction left unmatched. In germline, CDR1 is LNHDA, CDR2 SQIVND (reference sequence). CDR3 in DNA: TGTGCCACAGGACTAGCTTTCACAGATACGCAGTATTTT. Amino acid sequence: CATGLAFTDTQYF.

This sequence joins TRBV19 and TRBJ1-2; TRBD1 is a possible D gene (6 bases). Per germline, CDR1 LNHDA and CDR2 SQIVND (reference sequence). This CDR3 spans 15 amino acids. The germline V and J ends were trimmed by 10 bases and 4 bases, with 22 bases remaining between them. CDR3: CATALTGTPVYGYTF. As DNA, the CDR3 is TGTGCCACGGCCCTCACAGGGACCCCGGTCTATGGCTACACCTTC. The full variable domain, in which reference TRBV19 and TRBJ1-2 provide the parts outside the CDR3, is DGGITQSPKYLFRKEGQNVTLSCEQNLNHDAMYWYRQDPGQGLRLIYYSQIVNDFQKGDIAEGYSVSREKKESFPLTVTSAQKNPTAFYLCATALTGTPVYGYTFGSGTRLTVV.

This chain joins TRBV12-2 and TRBJ1-3; no DNA check was done on the table's D call, TRBD1. TRBV12-2 is annotated as a pseudogene. The CDR3 is made up of 16 amino acids. The CDR3 DNA sequence: TGTGCAAGTCGCTTACCGGGACAGGGGTTTAGAAACACCATATATTTT. It specifies CASRLPGQGFRNTIYF.

The chain recombines TRBV28 with TRBJ2-7; possible D gene TRBD2, 5 bases. The CDR3 covers 13 residues. Germline V gene lookup returns CDR1 MDHEN and CDR2 SYDVKM. Trimming took 2 bases from V and 9 from J, leaving 14 bases between them. The CDR3 coding sequence is TGTGCCAGCAGTTTAGGAGGCAGCCCCCCGCAGTACTTC. Translation: CASSLGGSPPQYF.

CDR3 residues: CASSQEALSPLHF. In DNA, the CDR3 is TGTGCCAGCAGTCAAGAGGCTCTTTCACCCCTCCACTTT. J is TRBJ1-6 and V is TRBV6-2 or TRBV6-3; D is ambiguous. The CDR3 extends over 13 amino acids. Trimming took off 5 bases at V and 9 bases at J, with 11 bases between the two ends. Per germline, CDR1 MNHEY and CDR2 SVGEGT.

The rearrangement uses TRBV19 and TRBJ1-5, with D unclear. The CDR3 contains 14 residues. V dropped 5 bases and J dropped 5 bases, with 13 bases sitting between them. Germline V gene data show CDR1 as LNHDA and CDR2 as SQIVND (reference sequence). The CDR3 DNA reads as TGTGCCAGTAGTTTTCGGTCTCTCCATCAGCCCCAGCATTTT. Translating it yields CASSFRSLHQPQHF.

DNA of the CDR3: TGCGCCAGCAGCCCGGACAGGGGCCTAAACACTGAAGCTTTCTTT. Residues: CASSPDRGLNTEAFF. This chain joins TRBV5-1 and TRBJ1-1; 9 nucleotides match TRBD1. The CDR3 is made up of 15 amino acids. Germline V lookup: CDR1 SGHRS, CDR2 YFSETQ. V shed 4 bases, J shed 2 bases, and the junction held 6 bases outside the gene matches.

This clone has a handful of counts. The CDR3 sequence is CASSLRTAEKLFF. CDR3 coding DNA: TGTGCCAGCAGTTTGCGGACAGCCGAAAAACTGTTTTTT. V is TRBV27 and J is TRBJ1-4; weak D call: TRBD1 (6 bases). CDR3 length: 13 amino acids. Per the germline V gene, CDR1 is MNHEY and CDR2 is SMNVEV (reference sequence). V was shortened by 3 bases and J by 8 bases, with 10 bases between the two germline ends.